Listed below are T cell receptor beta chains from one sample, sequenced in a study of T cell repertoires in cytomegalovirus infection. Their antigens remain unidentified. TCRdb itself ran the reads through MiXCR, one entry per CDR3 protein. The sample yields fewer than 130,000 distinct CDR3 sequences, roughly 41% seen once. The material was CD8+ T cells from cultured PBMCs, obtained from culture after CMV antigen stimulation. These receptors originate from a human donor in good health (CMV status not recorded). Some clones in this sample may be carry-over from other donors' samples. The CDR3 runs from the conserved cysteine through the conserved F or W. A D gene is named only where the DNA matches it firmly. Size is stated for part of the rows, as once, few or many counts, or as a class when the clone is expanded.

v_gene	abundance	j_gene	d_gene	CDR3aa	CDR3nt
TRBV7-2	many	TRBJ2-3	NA	CASSFTGSIPDTQYF	TGTGCCAGCAGCTTCACAGGATCAATCCCAGATACGCAGTATTTT
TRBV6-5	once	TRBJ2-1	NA	CASSADGNEQFF	TGTGCCAGCAGTGCCGACGGCAATGAGCAGTTCTTC
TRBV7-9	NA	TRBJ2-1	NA	CASSLHRSYNEQFF	TGTGCCAGCAGCCTCCACAGGTCCTACAATGAGCAGTTCTTC
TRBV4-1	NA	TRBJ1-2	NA	CASSQDGPRGYGYTF	TGCGCCAGCAGCCAAGATGGCCCAAGGGGCTATGGCTACACCTTC
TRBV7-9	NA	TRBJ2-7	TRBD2	CASSQGTSGGYEQYF	TGTGCCAGCAGCCAAGGGACTAGCGGGGGGTACGAGCAGTACTTC
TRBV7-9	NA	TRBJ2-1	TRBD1	CASSGTEIVGEQFF	TGTGCCAGCAGCGGGACAGAGATTGTAGGCGAGCAGTTCTTC
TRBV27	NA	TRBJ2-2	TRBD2	CASSFRGGVDRGELFF	TGTGCCAGCAGTTTTCGCGGGGGGGTTGATCGCGGGGAGCTGTTTTTT
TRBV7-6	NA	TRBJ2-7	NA	CASGPEGHEQYF	TGTGCCAGCGGGCCAGAGGGGCACGAGCAGTACTTC
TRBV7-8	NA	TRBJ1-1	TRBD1	CASSSTGARNTEAFF	TGTGCCAGCAGCTCCACAGGGGCCAGGAACACTGAAGCTTTCTTT
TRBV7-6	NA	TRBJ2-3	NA	CASSGPGGRGRTDTQYF	TGTGCCAGCAGCGGCCCCGGTGGACGTGGGCGCACAGATACGCAGTATTTT
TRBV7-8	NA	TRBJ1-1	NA	CASSTLGSSEAFF	TGTGCCAGCAGCACCTTGGGTTCGTCTGAAGCTTTCTTT
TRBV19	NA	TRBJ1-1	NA	CASSIWGAAPFWDTEAFF	TGTGCCAGTAGTATATGGGGGGCAGCTCCCTTCTGGGACACTGAAGCTTTCTTT
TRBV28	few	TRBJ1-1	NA	CASSYAMREAFF	TGTGCCAGCAGCTATGCTATGAGAGAAGCTTTCTTT
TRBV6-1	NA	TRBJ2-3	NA	CASSGGRTDTQYF	TGTGCCAGCAGTGGAGGGAGGACAGATACGCAGTATTTT
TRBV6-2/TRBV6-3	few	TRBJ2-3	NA	CASSSPAESTDTQYF	TGTGCCAGCAGTTCCCCCGCGGAGAGCACAGATACGCAGTATTTT
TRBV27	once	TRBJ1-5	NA	CASSSPASADQPQHF	TGTGCCAGCAGTTCGCCTGCCTCCGCCGATCAGCCCCAGCATTTT
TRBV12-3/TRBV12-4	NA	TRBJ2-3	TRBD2	CASNAGGLSDTQYF	TGTGCCAGCAACGCGGGGGGCCTGTCAGATACGCAGTATTTT
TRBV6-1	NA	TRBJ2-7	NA	CASSEASNYEQYF	TGTGCCAGCAGTGAAGCGTCCAACTACGAGCAGTACTTC
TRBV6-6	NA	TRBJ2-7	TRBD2	CASSYSGASGDYEQYF	TGTGCCAGCAGTTACTCGGGTGCTAGCGGAGACTACGAGCAGTACTTC
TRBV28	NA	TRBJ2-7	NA	CASSFHGGQNEQYF	TGTGCCAGCAGTTTCCACGGGGGGCAAAACGAGCAGTACTTC
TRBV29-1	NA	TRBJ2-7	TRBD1	CSVEETGGYEQYF	TGCAGCGTTGAGGAGACAGGGGGCTACGAGCAGTACTTC
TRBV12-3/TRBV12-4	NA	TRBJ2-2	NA	CASSLEGTTGELFF	TGTGCCAGCAGTTTGGAGGGAACCACCGGGGAGCTGTTTTTT
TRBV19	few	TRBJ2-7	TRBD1	CASSRTGGFYEQYF	TGTGCCAGTAGTCGGACAGGGGGGTTCTACGAGCAGTACTTC
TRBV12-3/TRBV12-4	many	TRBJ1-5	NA	CASSSSSPAYNQPQHF	TGTGCCAGCAGCTCTTCGTCGCCAGCGTACAATCAGCCCCAGCATTTT
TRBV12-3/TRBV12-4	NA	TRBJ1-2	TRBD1	CASSLGEQGYGYTF	TGTGCCAGCAGTTTAGGTGAACAGGGGTATGGCTACACCTTC
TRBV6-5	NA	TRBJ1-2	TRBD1	CASTSMTGGKGYYGYTF	TGTGCCAGCACATCCATGACAGGGGGAAAGGGGTACTATGGCTACACCTTC